This T cell receptor beta chain is drawn from a study of T cell responses to AZD1222 COVID-19 vaccine. Study as a whole: Researchers grouped second doses given at about 4 or about 12 weeks into one pool.

Measured with immunoSEQ multiplex PCR; TCRdb has only the in-frame clones, and not every one. The repertoire consists of 95,000 to 150,000 clones, with roughly nine tenths occurring once and the leading ten covering under 3.5%. Germline assignment: CDR1 MDHEN and CDR2 SYDVKM. The CDR3 is 17 residues long. Trimming at V came to 6 bases and at J to 8 bases, leaving 17 bases not matched to a gene. About this clone: Its antigen is not known.

Study-wide findings and caveats: The donor cohort was predominantly white British with a female majority, and clonal diversity may have been underestimated. Researchers report vaccine-associated CD4 TCRs spanning spike, with dominance at 160-218 and 743-854. Seropositive status at baseline applied to only six AZD1222 recipients.

This sequence was found in an adult in good health. The rearrangement links TRBV28 to TRBJ2-7, with TRBD1 matching over 12 bases. Here the sequenced sample was peripheral blood, taken on day 0 of AZD1222 vaccination. The CDR3: CASSPILGQGAIWQQYF. CDR3 sequence (DNA): TGTGCCAGCAGCCCTATTTTGGGACAGGGGGCGATTTGGCAGCAGTACTTC.